A selection of T cell receptor beta chains follows, all from one sample in a study of regulatory T cells in long-lasting Graves disease. In TCRdb, the multiplex PCR reads were re-called with MiXCR into one record per CDR3 protein. Among over 350,000 distinct CDR3 sequences, 15% were seen once, and the ten largest hold over 7%. The same sample was also studied in work on T cells in Graves' hyperthyroidism and ophthalmopathy.

The starting material was peripheral blood mononuclear cells (PBMCs), obtained at new diagnosis, from a patient treated with antithyroid drugs. These receptor sequences come from a middle-aged woman with Graves disease. CDR3s include the opening cysteine and the closing phenylalanine or tryptophan. A D gene is named only where the DNA matches it firmly. Size is stated for part of the rows, as once, few or many counts, or as a class when the clone is expanded.

d_call,v_call,clone_size,j_call,cdr3_aa,cdr3_nt
-,TRBV6-1,many,TRBJ2-7,CASSEGRFVSYEQYF,TGTGCCAGCAGTGAAGGCAGATTCGTCTCCTACGAGCAGTACTTC
-,TRBV12-3/TRBV12-4,many,TRBJ1-2,CASSFSHEDGYTF,TGTGCCAGCAGTTTCAGTCACGAGGATGGCTACACCTTC
TRBD2,TRBV12-3/TRBV12-4,many,TRBJ2-1,CASTPELAGEPNEQFF,TGTGCCAGCACCCCAGAGTTAGCGGGAGAGCCCAATGAGCAGTTCTTC
TRBD1,TRBV3-1,-,TRBJ1-2,CASSQIGQGARGYGYTF,TGTGCCAGCAGCCAGATTGGACAGGGGGCGCGAGGCTATGGCTACACCTTC
-,TRBV20-1,few,TRBJ2-5,CSARDDNQETQYF,TGCAGTGCTAGAGACGACAACCAAGAGACCCAGTACTTC
-,TRBV7-9,many,TRBJ1-5,CASSLGQGINQPQHF,TGTGCCAGCAGCTTAGGTCAGGGGATCAATCAGCCCCAGCATTTT
TRBD2,TRBV30,many,TRBJ2-7,CAWSVRGDYYEQYF,TGTGCCTGGAGTGTCCGCGGGGACTACTACGAGCAGTACTTC
TRBD2,TRBV4-1,-,TRBJ2-3,CASSQVWTSLVDTQYF,TGCGCCAGCAGCCAAGTCTGGACTAGCTTAGTGGATACGCAGTATTTT
-,TRBV27,-,TRBJ2-7,CASGTGAYEQYF,TGTGCCAGCGGCACGGGGGCCTACGAGCAGTACTTC
-,TRBV5-5,few,TRBJ2-3,CASSSLTSTDTQYF,TGTGCCAGCAGCTCTCTCACTAGCACAGATACGCAGTATTTT
-,TRBV5-1,many,TRBJ1-2,CASRSGPLYGYTF,TGCGCCAGCAGGTCCGGGCCCCTCTATGGCTACACCTTC
-,TRBV7-3,-,TRBJ2-5,CASSLSGGVAETQYF,TGTGCCAGCAGCTTATCTGGGGGAGTAGCAGAGACCCAGTACTTC
-,TRBV20-1,many,TRBJ1-2,CSARDRGTYGYTF,TGCAGTGCTAGAGATCGGGGGACCTATGGCTACACCTTC
-,TRBV27,many,TRBJ1-2,CASSLVGEHDANYGYTF,TGTGCCAGCAGTCTCGTGGGGGAACACGACGCTAACTATGGCTACACCTTC
-,TRBV5-6,many,TRBJ2-1,CASSSGLSSYNEQFF,TGTGCCAGCAGCTCGGGACTCAGCTCCTACAATGAGCAGTTCTTC
-,TRBV13,many,TRBJ2-3,CASSTPRWQGQDTQYF,TGTGCCAGCAGCACTCCCCGCTGGCAGGGGCAAGATACGCAGTATTTT